These 9 T cell receptor beta chains came from one sample sequenced in a study of blood T cell repertoires in COVID-19. Assay: immunoSEQ multiplex PCR; the TCRdb copy retains only in-frame clones and omits some. The sample yields around 300,000 clones, roughly 89% seen once. Sequences were obtained from PBMCs or T cells enriched from blood (not recorded which). These receptors were taken from a woman aged 55-69 years who had recovered from COVID-19.

The gene calls are TRBV18 and TRBJ2-7; TRBD2 is a possible D gene (7 bases). Germline-derived CDR1 and CDR2 are KGHSH and LQKENI. This CDR3 comprises 15 residues. The V end was cut by 1 base, the J end by 3 bases, with 13 bases between. CDR3 sequence: CASSPLGGGRYEQYF. The CDR3 DNA is TGTGCCAGCTCACCACTGGGAGGGGGGCGCTACGAGCAGTACTTC.

The chain is built from TRBV7-3 and TRBJ2-7; 8 bases map to TRBD1. This CDR3 spans 15 amino acids. J lost 5 bases, V lost 4 bases, and 10 bases had no gene match. Germline values: CDR1 SGHTA, CDR2 FQGTGA. CDR3 loop: CASSSSGTGIDEQYF. For the CDR3, the DNA is TGTGCCAGCAGCTCTTCCGGGACAGGCATCGACGAGCAGTACTTC.

The chain couples TRBV4-1 to TRBJ2-3; 7 positions match TRBD2. Per the germline V gene, CDR1 is MGHRA and CDR2 is YSYEKL. V lost 4 bases and J lost 0; bases outside the gene matches: 4. The CDR3 length is 15 residues. The CDR3 sequence: CASSPPGGSTDTQYF. DNA of the CDR3: TGCGCCAGCAGCCCCCCGGGGGGTAGCACAGATACGCAGTATTTT.

V gene TRBV19 combines with J gene TRBJ2-1; 10 bases are a match to TRBD2. Unmatched junction bases numbered 8, after V lost 2 bases and J lost 7 bases. Germline CDR1 is LNHDA and CDR2 is SQIVND (reference sequence). The CDR3 contains 16 residues. This CDR3 reads CASSISLAGGRNEQFF. The CDR3 DNA follows: TGTGCCAGTAGTATAAGTTTAGCGGGAGGTCGGAATGAGCAGTTCTTC. Full variable domain (rest looked up from reference TRBV19 and TRBJ2-1): DGGITQSPKYLFRKEGQNVTLSCEQNLNHDAMYWYRQDPGQGLRLIYYSQIVNDFQKGDIAEGYSVSREKKESFPLTVTSAQKNPTAFYLCASSISLAGGRNEQFFGPGTRLTVL.

The rearrangement joins TRBV29-1 to TRBJ2-7; weak D call: TRBD1 (6 bases). This CDR3 has 11 amino acids. The germline CDR1 and CDR2 sequences are SQVTM and ANQGSEA. The ends were cut back, 7 bases at V and 6 bases at J, with 13 bases in the middle. Here the CDR3 reads CSAGTGSEQYF. DNA for the CDR3: TGCAGCGCCGGCACAGGGTCCGAGCAGTACTTC.

This clone occurred once. Written as DNA, the CDR3 is TGTGCCACCAGTGATTTGCAGAAGGGGGACTCCTACAATGAGCAGTTCTTC. Residues: CATSDLQKGDSYNEQFF. This sequence joins TRBV24-1 and TRBJ2-1; D possibly corresponds to TRBD1 (6 bases). Trimming took off 0 bases at V and 0 bases at J, with 11 bases between the two ends. There are 17 residues in the CDR3. Per germline, CDR1 KGHDR and CDR2 SFDVKD.

This chain links TRBV2 with TRBJ2-5; D may be TRBD1 (5 bases). The CDR3 spans 12 residues. Germline V gives CDR1 SNHLY, CDR2 FYNNEI. The V end lost 8 bases, the J end lost 3 bases, and 10 bases lay between the germline ends. The CDR3 DNA reads TGTGCCAGCTTCAGGGTAGAAGAGACCCAGTACTTC. Protein product: CASFRVEETQYF.

This chain uses TRBV18 with TRBJ2-7; 12 bases fit TRBD2. The germline V gene encodes CDR1 KGHSH and CDR2 LQKENI. J lost 4 bases, V lost 0 bases, and 7 bases had no gene match. The CDR3 is 17 amino acids. In DNA, the CDR3 is TGTGCCAGCTCACCACCCGGCGCTAGCGGGGGGGTGTACGAGCAGTACTTC. Protein sequence: CASSPPGASGGVYEQYF.

The genes are TRBV5-4 and TRBJ1-2; possibly TRBD1 for D (5 bases). Germline V gene sequence: CDR1 SGHNT, CDR2 YYREEE (reference sequence). The CDR3 spans 13 residues. Trimming stripped 1 base from V and 8 bases from J, with 12 bases between. The CDR3 DNA reads as TGTGCCAGCAGCTTGTCCCAGGGTGGGGGCTACACCTTC. Translating gives CASSLSQGGGYTF.